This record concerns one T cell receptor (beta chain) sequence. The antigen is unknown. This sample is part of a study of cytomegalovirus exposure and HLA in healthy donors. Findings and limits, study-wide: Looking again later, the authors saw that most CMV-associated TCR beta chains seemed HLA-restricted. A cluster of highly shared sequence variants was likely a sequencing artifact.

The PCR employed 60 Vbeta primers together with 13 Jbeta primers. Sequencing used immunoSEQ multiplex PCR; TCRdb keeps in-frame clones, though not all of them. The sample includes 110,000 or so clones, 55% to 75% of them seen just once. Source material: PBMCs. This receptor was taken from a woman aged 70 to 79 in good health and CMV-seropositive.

CDR3 in DNA: TGTGCCTGGTCCCAACCGGGACAGGAAAAACTGTTTTTT. This encodes CAWSQPGQEKLFF. J is TRBJ1-4 and V is TRBV30; TRBD1 agrees at 7 bases. The CDR3 spans 13 residues. The germline gives CDR1 GTSNPN, CDR2 SVGIG (reference sequence). J was trimmed by 8 bases and V by 5 bases; bases with no gene match: 8.